These T cell receptor beta chains were read from a single sample in a study of blood T cell repertoires in COVID-19. Profiling relied on immunoSEQ multiplex PCR, and the TCRdb table lists in-frame clones only, not all of them. Altogether some 380,000 clones are present, 85% to 90% being singletons, with the ten largest covering about 7%. Source material: peripheral blood. The receptors stem from a man aged 18 to 30 with active or convalescent COVID-19. Each CDR3 is given with its conserved first and last residue. A D gene is named only where the DNA matches it firmly. Size is omitted from some rows. Given values are once, few, many or a class for expanded clones.

v_gene: TRBV3-1/TRBV3-2; j_gene: TRBJ1-1; d_gene: TRBD1; abundance: NA; CDR3aa: CASTVPGQGGFTEAFF; CDR3nt: TGTGCCAGCACCGTTCCGGGACAGGGTGGGTTCACTGAAGCTTTCTTT
v_gene: TRBV12-3/TRBV12-4; j_gene: TRBJ1-1; d_gene: TRBD1; abundance: NA; CDR3aa: CASSWGQGTEAFF; CDR3nt: TGTGCCAGCAGTTGGGGACAGGGGACTGAAGCTTTCTTT
v_gene: TRBV4-3; j_gene: TRBJ2-5; d_gene: TRBD1; abundance: NA; CDR3aa: CASSQGQGKETQYF; CDR3nt: TGCGCCAGCAGCCAGGGACAGGGAAAGGAGACCCAGTACTTC
v_gene: TRBV19; j_gene: TRBJ1-1; d_gene: TRBD1; abundance: NA; CDR3aa: CASSDRVRMNTEAFF; CDR3nt: TGTGCCAGTAGTGACAGGGTGCGGATGAACACTGAAGCTTTCTTT
v_gene: TRBV7-2; j_gene: TRBJ2-7; d_gene: NA; abundance: NA; CDR3aa: CASSLGRIYEQYF; CDR3nt: TGTGCCAGCAGCTTAGGGAGGATCTACGAGCAGTACTTC
v_gene: TRBV4-1; j_gene: TRBJ2-4; d_gene: NA; abundance: once; CDR3aa: CASSQERQVRGAKNIQYF; CDR3nt: TGCGCCAGCAGCCAAGAGAGACAGGTCCGAGGAGCCAAAAACATTCAGTACTTC
v_gene: TRBV6-5; j_gene: TRBJ1-2; d_gene: NA; abundance: NA; CDR3aa: CASKRWGLDYGYTF; CDR3nt: TGTGCCAGCAAGCGGTGGGGGCTAGACTATGGCTACACCTTC
v_gene: TRBV7-9; j_gene: TRBJ1-1; d_gene: NA; abundance: NA; CDR3aa: CASSPGGMNTEAFF; CDR3nt: TGTGCCAGCAGCCCTGGGGGGATGAACACTGAAGCTTTCTTT
v_gene: TRBV18; j_gene: TRBJ1-1; d_gene: NA; abundance: NA; CDR3aa: CASSPQATNTEAFF; CDR3nt: TGTGCCAGCTCACCCCAGGCGACGAACACTGAAGCTTTCTTT
v_gene: TRBV12-5; j_gene: TRBJ1-2; d_gene: NA; abundance: NA; CDR3aa: CASGTHINGEYTF; CDR3nt: TGTGCTAGTGGTACACATATCAACGGAGAGTACACCTTC
v_gene: TRBV2; j_gene: TRBJ1-1; d_gene: NA; abundance: NA; CDR3aa: CASSEGGTLGTEAFF; CDR3nt: TGTGCCAGCAGTGAAGGAGGGACATTAGGCACTGAAGCTTTCTTT
v_gene: TRBV7-2; j_gene: TRBJ2-7; d_gene: TRBD2; abundance: NA; CDR3aa: CASSTGLASYEQYF; CDR3nt: TGTGCCAGCAGCACCGGACTAGCGAGTTACGAGCAGTACTTC
v_gene: TRBV4-1; j_gene: TRBJ1-1; d_gene: NA; abundance: few; CDR3aa: CASSQDQGIPMNTEAFF; CDR3nt: TGCGCCAGCAGCCAAGATCAGGGAATACCCATGAACACTGAAGCTTTCTTT
v_gene: TRBV27; j_gene: TRBJ2-7; d_gene: NA; abundance: NA; CDR3aa: CASSLGPAAEQYF; CDR3nt: TGTGCCAGCAGTTTAGGTCCGGCGGCCGAGCAGTACTTC
v_gene: TRBV6-7; j_gene: TRBJ1-4; d_gene: TRBD1; abundance: NA; CDR3aa: CASSYSSRGRAGNEKLFF; CDR3nt: TGTGCCAGCAGTTACTCGAGCAGGGGGCGCGCGGGTAATGAAAAACTGTTTTTT
v_gene: TRBV7-2; j_gene: TRBJ1-3; d_gene: TRBD1; abundance: NA; CDR3aa: CASSYTGGGNTIYF; CDR3nt: TGTGCCAGCAGCTACACAGGGGGAGGAAACACCATATATTTT
v_gene: TRBV6-5; j_gene: TRBJ2-5; d_gene: NA; abundance: NA; CDR3aa: CASTAGAGMAQYF; CDR3nt: TGTGCCAGCACGGCGGGGGCCGGGATGGCCCAGTACTTC
v_gene: TRBV28; j_gene: TRBJ2-7; d_gene: TRBD1; abundance: NA; CDR3aa: CASRDRASSYEQYF; CDR3nt: TGTGCCAGCAGAGACAGGGCAAGCTCCTACGAGCAGTACTTC
v_gene: TRBV27; j_gene: TRBJ2-3; d_gene: TRBD1; abundance: NA; CDR3aa: CASSYRRDRATDTQYF; CDR3nt: TGTGCCAGCAGTTACCGCCGGGACAGGGCCACAGATACGCAGTATTTT
v_gene: TRBV7-2; j_gene: TRBJ1-5; d_gene: NA; abundance: NA; CDR3aa: CASSFRGQRNQPQHF; CDR3nt: TGTGCCAGCAGCTTTCGAGGACAGCGCAATCAGCCCCAGCATTTT
v_gene: TRBV27; j_gene: TRBJ1-5; d_gene: NA; abundance: NA; CDR3aa: CASSLIPPGNQPQHF; CDR3nt: TGTGCCAGCAGTTTAATCCCACCGGGGAATCAGCCCCAGCATTTT
v_gene: TRBV25-1; j_gene: TRBJ2-2; d_gene: TRBD1; abundance: NA; CDR3aa: CASSDFFGTGNTGELFF; CDR3nt: TGTGCCAGCAGTGATTTTTTTGGGACAGGCAACACCGGGGAGCTGTTTTTT
v_gene: TRBV10-2; j_gene: TRBJ1-2; d_gene: NA; abundance: NA; CDR3aa: CASSEKTAIYGYTF; CDR3nt: TGCGCCAGCAGTGAAAAGACAGCCATCTATGGCTACACCTTC
v_gene: TRBV3-1/TRBV3-2; j_gene: TRBJ2-2; d_gene: TRBD2; abundance: NA; CDR3aa: CASSHRTSGRGTELFF; CDR3nt: TGTGCCAGCAGCCACCGGACTAGCGGGAGAGGTACGGAGCTGTTTTTT
v_gene: TRBV2; j_gene: TRBJ1-3; d_gene: TRBD1; abundance: NA; CDR3aa: CASSGDRGPGNTIYF; CDR3nt: TGTGCCAGCAGCGGGGACAGGGGGCCTGGAAACACCATATATTTT
v_gene: TRBV29-1; j_gene: TRBJ1-1; d_gene: TRBD1; abundance: NA; CDR3aa: CSGLNRGRGLGAFF; CDR3nt: TGCAGCGGCCTCAACAGGGGAAGGGGCCTGGGGGCTTTCTTT
v_gene: TRBV7-3; j_gene: TRBJ2-7; d_gene: NA; abundance: NA; CDR3aa: CASSLAGSYEQYF; CDR3nt: TGTGCCAGCAGCTTGGCAGGCTCCTACGAGCAGTACTTC
v_gene: TRBV6-6; j_gene: TRBJ2-1; d_gene: NA; abundance: NA; CDR3aa: CASAGGNEQFF; CDR3nt: TGTGCCAGCGCCGGGGGCAATGAGCAGTTCTTC
v_gene: TRBV4-1; j_gene: TRBJ2-3; d_gene: NA; abundance: NA; CDR3aa: CASSPLAGSADTQYF; CDR3nt: TGCGCCAGCAGCCCCCTGGCGGGGTCGGCAGATACGCAGTATTTT
v_gene: TRBV27; j_gene: TRBJ1-1; d_gene: NA; abundance: NA; CDR3aa: CASSLTVSLGGTEAFF; CDR3nt: TGTGCCAGCAGTTTAACTGTATCGTTGGGGGGAACTGAAGCTTTCTTT
v_gene: TRBV19; j_gene: TRBJ2-1; d_gene: NA; abundance: NA; CDR3aa: CASSLGVLQGQFF; CDR3nt: TGTGCCAGTAGCCTCGGGGTCCTACAGGGTCAGTTCTTC
v_gene: TRBV27; j_gene: TRBJ1-5; d_gene: TRBD1; abundance: NA; CDR3aa: CASRLTGHQPQHF; CDR3nt: TGTGCCAGCAGACTGACAGGGCATCAGCCCCAGCATTTT
v_gene: TRBV6-5; j_gene: TRBJ1-5; d_gene: NA; abundance: NA; CDR3aa: CASNPSGGNQPQHF; CDR3nt: TGTGCCAGCAACCCGTCAGGAGGTAATCAGCCCCAGCATTTT
v_gene: TRBV19; j_gene: TRBJ2-2; d_gene: NA; abundance: NA; CDR3aa: CASSIAAGELFF; CDR3nt: TGTGCCAGTAGTATTGCGGCCGGGGAGCTGTTTTTT
v_gene: TRBV1; j_gene: TRBJ2-7; d_gene: NA; abundance: NA; CDR3aa: CTSREIRYEQYF; CDR3nt: TGCACCAGCAGGGAGATACGCTACGAGCAGTACTTC
v_gene: TRBV21-1; j_gene: TRBJ2-3; d_gene: NA; abundance: NA; CDR3aa: CASSKAQVDRDNTDTQYF; CDR3nt: TGTGCCAGCAGCAAAGCCCAAGTCGACAGGGACAACACAGATACGCAGTATTTT
v_gene: TRBV5-1; j_gene: TRBJ1-4; d_gene: NA; abundance: NA; CDR3aa: CASSSTGIGYEKLFF; CDR3nt: TGCGCCAGCAGCAGCACAGGGATTGGCTATGAAAAACTGTTTTTT
v_gene: TRBV5-6; j_gene: TRBJ2-7; d_gene: TRBD1; abundance: NA; CDR3aa: CASSFDSAGGYEQYF; CDR3nt: TGTGCCAGCAGCTTTGATTCGGCAGGGGGCTACGAGCAGTACTTC
v_gene: TRBV19; j_gene: TRBJ1-2; d_gene: NA; abundance: few; CDR3aa: CASSPERRGSYGYTF; CDR3nt: TGTGCCAGTAGCCCCGAGAGGAGGGGCTCCTATGGCTACACCTTC
v_gene: TRBV18; j_gene: TRBJ1-2; d_gene: NA; abundance: NA; CDR3aa: CASSPGFSQNYGYTF; CDR3nt: TGTGCCAGCTCACCCGGTTTTAGCCAGAACTATGGCTACACCTTC
v_gene: TRBV19; j_gene: TRBJ2-3; d_gene: TRBD1; abundance: NA; CDR3aa: CASSVGQGLTDTQYF; CDR3nt: TGTGCCAGTAGTGTGGGACAGGGTTTGACAGATACGCAGTATTTT